Following are 25 T cell receptor beta chains from one sample sequenced in a study of technical replicates of blood from several donors. Assay: immunoSEQ multiplex PCR; the TCRdb copy retains only in-frame clones and omits some. In the table there are about 49,000 clones, roughly nine tenths of which are singletons. Sequencing input: PBMCs. The receptors originated from a human donor in good health. Some clones in this sample may be carry-over from other donors' samples.

This chain joins TRBV18 and TRBJ1-4; weak D call: TRBD1 (5 bases). Trimming took off 3 bases at V and 7 bases at J, with 15 bases between the two ends. Per germline, CDR1 KGHSH and CDR2 LQKENI. The CDR3 has 15 residues. The CDR3 region is CASSPDGRVGEKLFF. CDR3 DNA: TGTGCCAGCTCACCCGACGGCAGGGTGGGTGAAAAACTGTTTTTT.

This rearrangement joins TRBV4-1 to TRBJ2-6, with TRBD2 matching 7 bases. The germline V gene encodes CDR1 MGHRA and CDR2 YSYEKL. There are 18 residues in the CDR3. V gave up 1 base and J gave up 0 bases; unmatched junction bases: 6. The chain's CDR3 is CASSQGLGRDSGANVLTF. The CDR3 DNA follows: TGCGCCAGCAGCCAAGGTCTGGGGAGGGACTCTGGGGCCAACGTCCTGACTTTC.

The V gene is TRBV10-3, the J gene TRBJ2-7; perhaps TRBD2 as D (5 bases). The germline V gene encodes CDR1 ENHRY and CDR2 SYGVKD. CDR3 length equals 13 residues. Trimming took off 8 bases at V and 3 bases at J, with 14 bases between the two ends. CDR3 nucleotides: TGTGCCATCCGCGAGGGCGTCGTCTACGAGCAGTACTTC. This encodes CAIREGVVYEQYF.

This clone was counted once. The V gene is TRBV5-1, the J gene TRBJ1-6; D unclear. V was shortened by 4 bases and J by 7 bases, with 12 bases between the two germline ends. This CDR3 has 14 residues. Per the germline V gene, CDR1 is SGHRS and CDR2 is YFSETQ. In DNA, the CDR3 is TGCGCCAGCAGCAACGAGGGTGTAAATTCACCCCTCCACTTT. This encodes CASSNEGVNSPLHF.

The chain carries TRBV30 and TRBJ2-1, with D hard to call. The CDR3 has 13 amino acids. V lost 0 bases, J lost 2 bases, and 5 bases lay in between. CDR1 is GTSNPN, CDR2 SVGIG, per germline (reference sequence). The CDR3 nucleotides are TGTGCCTGGAGTGTACATGCCTACAATGAGCAGTTCTTC. Its protein is CAWSVHAYNEQFF.

This sequence joins TRBV5-1 and TRBJ1-3; D unclear. This CDR3 is 14 amino acids long. V lost 4 bases, J lost 3 bases, and 11 bases lay in between. Germline values: CDR1 SGHRS, CDR2 YFSETQ. CDR3 in DNA: TGCGCCAGCAGCGACGGAGCATTTGGAAACACCATATATTTT. As protein: CASSDGAFGNTIYF.

The chain recombines TRBV6-5 with TRBJ2-1, with a tentative D call TRBD2 (5 bases). The CDR3 sequence is 15 residues long. Trimming pared 6 bases from V and 4 bases from J, leaving 16 bases between. The germline V gene encodes CDR1 MNHEY and CDR2 SVGAGI. CDR3 in DNA: TGTGCCAGCAGACTGACTGACGGGAAATACAATGAGCAGTTCTTC. It yields the protein CASRLTDGKYNEQFF.

The CDR3 DNA follows: TGTGCCAGCAGCTTTCCCCCGGGAGGATCTAACACTGAAGCTTTCTTT. Amino acids: CASSFPPGGSNTEAFF. The chain links TRBV7-9 to TRBJ1-1; D ambiguous. This CDR3 is 16 amino acids long. In germline, CDR1 is SEHNR, CDR2 FQNEAQ (reference sequence). V lost 3 bases to trimming and J lost 2 bases, with 16 bases between them.

The chain uses TRBV4-1 and TRBJ2-5; 8 bases match TRBD1. J lost 4 bases, V lost 1 base, and 5 bases had no gene match. There are 15 residues in the CDR3. Germline V gene data show CDR1 as MGHRA and CDR2 as YSYEKL. The CDR3 region is CASSQGQGWLETQYF. CDR3 DNA sequence: TGCGCCAGCAGCCAAGGACAGGGGTGGTTAGAGACCCAGTACTTC.

The J gene is TRBJ1-1, the V gene TRBV18; D perhaps matches TRBD1 (5 bases). Trimming removed 8 bases from V and 6 bases from J, with 22 bases in between. Germline CDR1 reads KGHSH; CDR2 reads LQKENI. CDR3 length equals 15 residues. CDR3 protein: CASTTLAGRAAEAFF. The CDR3 region has the DNA TGTGCCAGCACAACTCTTGCAGGGAGGGCCGCTGAAGCTTTCTTT.

This clone came up once. The chain employs TRBV2 and TRBJ2-2, with 7 bases lining up with TRBD2. Germline V gives CDR1 SNHLY, CDR2 FYNNEI. The CDR3 loop spans 15 amino acids. The J segment lost 3 bases and the V segment lost 6 bases, leaving 7 bases of the junction unmatched. The CDR3 is CASSSTAGDTGELFF. In DNA form, the CDR3 reads TGTGCCAGCAGCTCGACTGCGGGAGACACCGGGGAGCTGTTTTTT.

The rearrangement joins TRBV6-1 to TRBJ2-5, with 7 bases that match TRBD2. The length of the CDR3 is 16 residues. J lost 4 bases, V lost 3 bases, and 11 bases had no gene match. CDR1 is MNHNS and CDR2 is SASEGT in the germline V gene. CDR3: CASSERLAGGRETQYF. CDR3 in DNA: TGTGCCAGCAGTGAGCGACTAGCAGGAGGTCGAGAGACCCAGTACTTC.

The chain uses TRBV15 and TRBJ1-5, with D possibly TRBD1 on 6 matching bases. This CDR3 contains 14 residues. Trimming removed 3 bases from V and 6 bases from J, with 12 bases in between. Germline V gives CDR1 LNHNV, CDR2 YYDKDF (reference sequence). The CDR3 reads CATSSAQGVQPQHF. DNA of the CDR3: TGTGCCACCAGCAGTGCACAGGGAGTTCAGCCCCAGCATTTT.

V is TRBV6-5 and J is TRBJ1-1; 9 bases map to TRBD1. V shed 2 bases, J shed 7 bases, and the junction held 5 bases outside the gene matches. The germline CDR1 and CDR2 sequences are MNHEY and SVGAGI. The CDR3 is 14 amino acids. CDR3 sequence: CASSYRDRAREAFF. CDR3 bases: TGTGCCAGCAGTTACAGGGACAGGGCGCGTGAAGCTTTCTTT.

The rearrangement uses TRBV6-6 and TRBJ1-1, with D maybe TRBD1 (5 bases). This CDR3 has 14 amino acids. Trimming cost V 6 bases and J 0 bases, with 11 bases left between them. Germline CDR1 MNHNY, CDR2 SVGAGI (reference sequence). CDR3 region: CASRTTVMNTEAFF. DNA for the CDR3: TGTGCCAGCAGAACGACAGTCATGAACACTGAAGCTTTCTTT.

The V call is TRBV29-1, the J call TRBJ2-7, with D maybe TRBD2 (5 bases). CDR3 length equals 13 residues. Germline V gene sequence: CDR1 SQVTM, CDR2 ANQGSEA. V shed 4 bases and J shed 2 bases, with 12 bases lying between them. The CDR3 loop is CSVVASPPYEQYF. CDR3 coding DNA: TGCAGCGTTGTAGCGTCCCCTCCCTACGAGCAGTACTTC.

The rearrangement uses TRBV6-6 and TRBJ1-2, with D tentatively TRBD1 (5 bases). CDR1 is MNHNY and CDR2 is SVGAGI in the germline V gene (reference sequence). The CDR3 consists of 12 residues. Trimming shortened V by 9 bases and J by 4 bases, and 12 bases separated the two germline ends. This CDR3 reads CASYQGSYGYTF. The CDR3, as DNA: TGTGCCAGTTATCAGGGTTCCTATGGCTACACCTTC.

This clone was seen a few times. The genes are TRBV5-4 and TRBJ2-7; 8 bases align to TRBD1. V shed 0 bases, J shed 3 bases, and the junction held 5 bases outside the gene matches. Germline V gene sequence: CDR1 SGHNT, CDR2 YYREEE (reference sequence). The CDR3 loop spans 15 amino acids. The CDR3 here is CASSLVPGGFYEQYF. CDR3 bases: TGTGCCAGCAGCTTGGTGCCAGGGGGCTTCTACGAGCAGTACTTC.

V is TRBV4-3 and J is TRBJ2-7; 12 bases are a match to TRBD2. Losses at the gene ends were 4 bases for V and 4 bases for J; bases not matched to a gene: 8. The germline CDR1 and CDR2 sequences are LGHNA and YSLEER. The CDR3 is made up of 16 amino acids. The CDR3 DNA sequence: TGCGCCAGCAGCCGCGGACTAGCGGGAACTAGATACGAGCAGTACTTC. It yields the protein CASSRGLAGTRYEQYF.

The J gene is TRBJ2-1, the V gene TRBV29-1; 15 bases map to TRBD2. Germline V lookup: CDR1 SQVTM, CDR2 ANQGSEA. This CDR3 has 14 residues. V lost 4 bases and J lost 7; bases outside the gene matches: 2. The CDR3 nucleotides are TGCAGCGTTGCTGGGACTAGCGGGAGGAATGAGCAGTTCTTC. Translation: CSVAGTSGRNEQFF.

The J gene is TRBJ1-2, the V gene TRBV7-9; D call uncertain. V lost 5 bases and J lost 0, with 13 bases in between. The V gene's germline CDR1 is SEHNR and CDR2 FQNEAQ (reference sequence). The CDR3 totals 15 residues. The CDR3 coding sequence is TGTGCCAGCAGCCCACCCGGCACAGCTAACTATGGCTACACCTTC. This sequence encodes CASSPPGTANYGYTF.

Only a few counts were recorded for this clone. This chain connects TRBV4-1 to TRBJ1-3, with D tentatively TRBD1 (5 bases). Germline V gene sequence: CDR1 MGHRA, CDR2 YSYEKL. Trimming stripped 4 bases from V and 1 base from J, with 14 bases between. The CDR3 has 16 amino acids. CDR3 loop: CASSPSPGESGNTIYF. CDR3 DNA sequence: TGCGCCAGCAGCCCATCCCCGGGGGAATCTGGAAACACCATATATTTT.

The CDR3 DNA follows: TGTGCCAGCAGCTTCCAGCGGGAAGCCTACGAGCAGTACTTC. Translating it yields CASSFQREAYEQYF. This sequence joins TRBV13 and TRBJ2-7; 7 bases align to TRBD2. Germline CDR1 PRHDT, CDR2 FYEKMQ (reference sequence). The length of the CDR3 is 14 residues. The V and J ends lost 3 bases and 2 bases, in that order; junction bases with no gene match: 4.

This rearrangement joins TRBV7-2 to TRBJ1-1, with D possibly matching TRBD1 (5 bases). Germline CDR1 and CDR2: SGHTA and FQGNSA. The V and J ends lost 1 base and 0 bases respectively, with 9 bases between them. This CDR3 comprises 15 residues. The chain's CDR3 is CASSLGGGVNTEAFF. Here the CDR3 DNA reads TGTGCCAGCAGCTTAGGGGGCGGGGTGAACACTGAAGCTTTCTTT.

This rearrangement joins TRBV18 to TRBJ1-1; 7 positions agree with TRBD1. Germline values: CDR1 KGHSH, CDR2 LQKENI. The CDR3 is 13 residues long. The ends lost 8 bases at V and 4 bases at J; junction bases unmatched: 7. CDR3 DNA sequence: TGTGCCAGCCAAGGGGGACAGTCCACTGAAGCTTTCTTT. Residues: CASQGGQSTEAFF.